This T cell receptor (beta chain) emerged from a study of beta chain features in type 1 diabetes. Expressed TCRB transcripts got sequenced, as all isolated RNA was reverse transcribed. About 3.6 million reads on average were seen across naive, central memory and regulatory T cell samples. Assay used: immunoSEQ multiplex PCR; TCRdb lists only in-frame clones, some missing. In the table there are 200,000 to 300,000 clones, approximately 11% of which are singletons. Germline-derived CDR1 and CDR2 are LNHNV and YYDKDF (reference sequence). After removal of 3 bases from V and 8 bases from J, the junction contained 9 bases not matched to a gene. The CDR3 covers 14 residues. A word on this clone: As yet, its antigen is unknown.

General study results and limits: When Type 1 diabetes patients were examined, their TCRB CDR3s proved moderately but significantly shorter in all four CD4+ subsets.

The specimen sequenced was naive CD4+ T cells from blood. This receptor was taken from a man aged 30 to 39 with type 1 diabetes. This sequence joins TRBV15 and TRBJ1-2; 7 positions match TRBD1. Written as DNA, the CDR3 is TGTGCCACCAGCAGCTTCCAGGGGGGAGAAGGCTACACCTTC. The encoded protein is CATSSFQGGEGYTF.